This entry describes one T cell receptor beta chain. Its antigen is unknown. These data come from a study of shared clonotypes between healthy human individuals. Germline assignment: CDR1 SGHTA and CDR2 FQGNSA. The trim removed 5 bases at V and 6 bases at J, leaving 6 bases unmatched. This CDR3 has 15 amino acids. Cells designated naive CD8 were CD45RO-negative and were positively selected for CCR7, with terminally differentiated effector memory CD45RA+ cells excluded. Every donor, a Caucasian adult, lived in Nashville, Tennessee. Execution of the assay was at deep level. The data were produced by immunoSEQ multiplex PCR, yet TCRdb's version contains in-frame clones alone and is incomplete. The sample records roughly 2 million clones, about 95% being singletons. Whole-study findings and limits: Naive CD4 clonotypes overlapped across a few donors at roughly 5%. Generation probabilities were higher for clonotypes shared across all four sorted-subset donors than for unshared ones.

The sample consisted of naive CD8+ T cells sorted from blood. The chain links TRBV7-2 to TRBJ2-1; the match to TRBD2 covers 11 bases. The receptor was isolated from a man in his late teens or twenties in good health. The CDR3 protein is CASSIIAGGSNEQFF. The CDR3 DNA sequence: TGTGCCAGCAGCATTATAGCGGGAGGGTCCAATGAGCAGTTCTTC.